Following are 8 T cell receptor beta chains from one sample sequenced in a study of cytomegalovirus exposure and HLA in healthy donors. Primers for the PCR totalled 60 Vbeta and 13 Jbeta. TCRdb's table, derived via immunoSEQ multiplex PCR, lists solely in-frame clones and lacks some. The table records 150,000 to 200,000 clones, 75% to 85% of them present only once. Source material: PBMCs. Every receptor here comes from a girl aged 2 to 9 in good health and CMV-seropositive.

This rearrangement joins TRBV13 to TRBJ2-6, with unresolved D. CDR1 PRHDT and CDR2 FYEKMQ come from the germline V gene (reference sequence). V lost 7 bases and J 2 bases, leaving 15 bases between the germline ends. The CDR3 has 16 amino acids. CDR3 nucleotides: TGTGCCAGCACCGCGTCCCAGGTCACTGGGGCCAACGTCCTGACTTTC. Encoded protein: CASTASQVTGANVLTF.

The gene calls are TRBV7-8 and TRBJ2-2; D remains unclear. This CDR3 has 16 residues. Looked up from germline, CDR1 is SGHVS and CDR2 is FQNEAQ. V was trimmed by 5 bases and J by 4 bases, leaving 17 bases between them. The CDR3 nucleotides are TGTGCCAGCAGCCGAATAAACGGGTGGAGCACCGGGGAGCTGTTTTTT. Translating gives CASSRINGWSTGELFF.

The chain employs TRBV9 and TRBJ2-2; no definite D call. V dropped 3 bases and J dropped 6 bases, with 6 bases sitting between them. This CDR3 spans 12 amino acids. CDR1 and CDR2 from the germline V gene are SGDLS and YYNGEE. Written as DNA, the CDR3 is TGTGCCAGCAGCGCTACCCCCGGGGAGCTGTTTTTT. It codes for CASSATPGELFF. The full variable domain, rest sourced from reference TRBV9 and TRBJ2-2, is DSGVTQTPKHLITATGQRVTLRCSPRSGDLSVYWYQQSLDQGLQFLIQYYNGEERAKGNILERFSAQQFPDLHSELNLSSLELGDSALYFCASSATPGELFFGEGSRLTVL.

A single count supports this clone. The rearrangement links TRBV6-6 to TRBJ1-4, with D maybe TRBD1 (6 bases). The CDR3 loop spans 16 amino acids. Germline V gene lookup returns CDR1 MNHNY and CDR2 SVGAGI (reference sequence). V was pared by 8 bases and J by 8 bases, with 24 bases between. The CDR3 loop is CASAVGARVYLEKLFF. CDR3 in DNA: TGTGCCAGCGCGGTGGGGGCCAGGGTTTATCTCGAAAAACTGTTTTTT.

This clone was counted once. This rearrangement joins TRBV7-9 to TRBJ2-5, with TRBD2 identical over 8 bases. With 3 bases clipped from V and 1 base from J, the junction kept 7 bases outside the gene matches. In germline, CDR1 is SEHNR, CDR2 FQNEAQ (reference sequence). The CDR3 runs 16 residues. CDR3 protein: CASSFSVAGPQETQYF. The CDR3 DNA is TGTGCCAGCAGCTTCTCCGTAGCGGGGCCCCAAGAGACCCAGTACTTC.

The J gene is TRBJ2-5, the V gene TRBV28, with 11 bases matching TRBD2. Trimming at V came to 7 bases and at J to 3 bases, leaving 7 bases not matched to a gene. This CDR3 region has 15 residues. The germline CDR1 and CDR2 sequences are MDHEN and SYDVKM. The CDR3 region has the DNA TGTGCCAGCACTTTCACGGGACTAGCGGAAGAGACCCAGTACTTC. Its translation: CASTFTGLAEETQYF.

This chain connects TRBV19 to TRBJ1-1, with D possibly being TRBD1 (5 bases). CDR3 size: 11 residues. The germline V gene has CDR1 LNHDA and CDR2 SQIVND (reference sequence). The CDR3 is CGAGMNTEAFF. The CDR3 DNA follows: TGTGGGGCAGGGATGAACACTGAAGCTTTCTTT. The full variable domain, rest sourced from reference TRBV19 and TRBJ1-1, is DGGITQSPKYLFRKEGQNVTLSCEQNLNHDAMYWYRQDPGQGLRLIYYSQIVNDFQKGDIAEGYSVSREKKESFPLTVTSAQKNPTAFYLCGAGMNTEAFFGQGTRLTVV.

The CDR3 region has the DNA TGTGCCAGCAGCTTGAGACAGGGGGCGAGCACAGATACGCAGTATTTT. As protein: CASSLRQGASTDTQYF. This chain joins TRBV13 and TRBJ2-3, with 10 bases aligning to TRBD1. Losses at the gene ends were 3 bases for V and 0 bases for J; bases not matched to a gene: 3. Germline V gene data show CDR1 as PRHDT and CDR2 as FYEKMQ (reference sequence). This CDR3 is 16 amino acids long.